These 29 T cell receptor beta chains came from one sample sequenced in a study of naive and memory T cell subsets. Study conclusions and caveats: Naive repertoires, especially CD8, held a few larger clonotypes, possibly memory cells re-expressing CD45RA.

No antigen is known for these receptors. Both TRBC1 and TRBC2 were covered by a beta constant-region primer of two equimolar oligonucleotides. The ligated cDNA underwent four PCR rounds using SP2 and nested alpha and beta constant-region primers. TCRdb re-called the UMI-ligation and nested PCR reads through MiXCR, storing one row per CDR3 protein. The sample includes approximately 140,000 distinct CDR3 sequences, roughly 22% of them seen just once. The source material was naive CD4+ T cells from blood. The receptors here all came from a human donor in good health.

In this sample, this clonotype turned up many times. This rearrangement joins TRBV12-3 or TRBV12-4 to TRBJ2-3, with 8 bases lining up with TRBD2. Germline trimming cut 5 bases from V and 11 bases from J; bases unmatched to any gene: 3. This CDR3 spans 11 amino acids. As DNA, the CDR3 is TGTGCCAGCAGTCGGGCGGGAGGGCAGTATTTT. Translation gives CASSRAGGQYF.

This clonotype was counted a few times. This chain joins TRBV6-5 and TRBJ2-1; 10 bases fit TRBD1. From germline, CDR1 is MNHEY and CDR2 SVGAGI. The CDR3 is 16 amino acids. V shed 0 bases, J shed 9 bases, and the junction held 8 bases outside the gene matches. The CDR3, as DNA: TGTGCCAGCAGTTACTCGATTCTGACAGGGGGCAGTGAGCAGTTCTTC. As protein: CASSYSILTGGSEQFF.

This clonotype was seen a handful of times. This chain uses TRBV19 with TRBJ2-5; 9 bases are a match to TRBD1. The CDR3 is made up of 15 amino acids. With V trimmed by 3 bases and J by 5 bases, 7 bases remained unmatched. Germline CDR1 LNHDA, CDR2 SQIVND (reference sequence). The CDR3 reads CASSMIGQGSETQYF. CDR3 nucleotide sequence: TGTGCCAGTAGTATGATAGGACAGGGGTCGGAGACCCAGTACTTC.

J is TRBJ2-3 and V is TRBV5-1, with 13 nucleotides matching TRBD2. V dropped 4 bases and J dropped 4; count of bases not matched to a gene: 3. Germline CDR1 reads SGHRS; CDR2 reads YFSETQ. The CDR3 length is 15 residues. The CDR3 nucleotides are TGCGCCAGCAGCAGGACTAGCGGGAGTTCAGATACGCAGTATTTT. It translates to CASSRTSGSSDTQYF.

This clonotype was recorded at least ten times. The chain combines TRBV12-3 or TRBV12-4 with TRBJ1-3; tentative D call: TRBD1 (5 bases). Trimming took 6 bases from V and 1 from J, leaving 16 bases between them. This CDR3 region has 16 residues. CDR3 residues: CASSIAGRSSGNTIYF. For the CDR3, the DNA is TGTGCCAGCAGCATAGCGGGGCGTTCATCTGGAAACACCATATATTTT.

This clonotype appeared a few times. CDR3 amino acids: CASSFFGRQSYEQYF. The CDR3, as DNA: TGTGCCAGCAGTTTTTTCGGGCGACAGTCCTACGAGCAGTACTTC. The rearrangement joins TRBV12-3 or TRBV12-4 to TRBJ2-7, with D possibly matching TRBD1 (5 bases). Trimming pared 3 bases from V and 1 base from J, leaving 13 bases between. The length of the CDR3 is 15 residues.

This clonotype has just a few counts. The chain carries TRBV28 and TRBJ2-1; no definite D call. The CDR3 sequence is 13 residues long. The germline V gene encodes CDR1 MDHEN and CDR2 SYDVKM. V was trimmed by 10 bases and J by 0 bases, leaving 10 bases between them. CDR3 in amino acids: CATHRSSYNEQFF. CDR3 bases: TGTGCCACTCATAGAAGCTCCTACAATGAGCAGTTCTTC.

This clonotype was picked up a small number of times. The CDR3 bases are TGTGCCAGCAGTCCCGGACTAGCGGGAGGAGAGCAGTTCTTC. Translating gives CASSPGLAGGEQFF. The V and J genes are TRBV6-2 or TRBV6-3 and TRBJ2-1; TRBD2 matches 14 bases. There are 14 residues in the CDR3. Germline loops: CDR1 MNHEY, CDR2 SVGEGT. J was trimmed by 10 bases and V by 5 bases; bases with no gene match: 4.

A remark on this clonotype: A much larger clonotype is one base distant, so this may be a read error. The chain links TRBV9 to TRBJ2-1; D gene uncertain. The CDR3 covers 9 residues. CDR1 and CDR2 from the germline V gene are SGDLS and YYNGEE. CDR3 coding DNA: TGTGCCAGCAGCGTAGTTTGGTACTTC. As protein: CASSVVWYF.

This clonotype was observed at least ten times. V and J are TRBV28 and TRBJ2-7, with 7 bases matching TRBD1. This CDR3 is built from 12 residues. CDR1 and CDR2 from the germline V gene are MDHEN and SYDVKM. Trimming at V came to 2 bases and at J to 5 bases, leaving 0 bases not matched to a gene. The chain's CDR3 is CASSLTGDEQYF. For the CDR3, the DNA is TGTGCCAGCAGTTTAACAGGGGACGAGCAGTACTTC.

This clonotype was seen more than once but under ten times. The CDR3 spells CASSVTGGASNQPQHF. CDR3 nucleotides: TGTGCCAGCAGCGTAACAGGGGGCGCGAGCAATCAGCCCCAGCATTTT. The chain is built from TRBV7-2 and TRBJ1-5; 9 bases align to TRBD1. CDR3 length: 16 residues. The ends lost 5 bases at V and 1 base at J; junction bases unmatched: 6. Germline assignment: CDR1 SGHTA and CDR2 FQGNSA.

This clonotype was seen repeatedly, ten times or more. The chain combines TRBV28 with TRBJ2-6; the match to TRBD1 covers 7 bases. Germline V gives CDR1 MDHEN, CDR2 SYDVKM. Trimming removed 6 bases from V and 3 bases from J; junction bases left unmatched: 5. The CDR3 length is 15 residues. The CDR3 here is CASSPGGSGANVLTF. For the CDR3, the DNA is TGTGCCAGCAGCCCAGGGGGTAGTGGGGCCAACGTCCTGACTTTC.

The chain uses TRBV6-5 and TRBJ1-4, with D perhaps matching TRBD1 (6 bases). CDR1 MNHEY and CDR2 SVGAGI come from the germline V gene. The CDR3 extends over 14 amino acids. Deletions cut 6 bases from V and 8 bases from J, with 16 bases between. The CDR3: CASSTQGRYEKLFF. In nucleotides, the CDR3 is TGTGCCAGCAGCACCCAGGGGCGATACGAAAAACTGTTTTTT.

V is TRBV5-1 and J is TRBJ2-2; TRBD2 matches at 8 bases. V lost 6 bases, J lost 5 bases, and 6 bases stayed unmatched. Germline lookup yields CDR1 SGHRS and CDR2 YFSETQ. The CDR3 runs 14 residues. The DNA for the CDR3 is TGCGCCAGCAAAACGGGAGGGCCTACCGGGGAGCTGTTTTTT. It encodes CASKTGGPTGELFF.

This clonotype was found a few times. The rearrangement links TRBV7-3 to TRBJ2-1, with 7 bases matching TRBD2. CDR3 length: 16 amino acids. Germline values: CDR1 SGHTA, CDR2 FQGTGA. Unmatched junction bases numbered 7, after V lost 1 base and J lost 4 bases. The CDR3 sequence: CASSLISAGVYNEQFF. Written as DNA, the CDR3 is TGTGCCAGCAGCTTAATCTCTGCGGGAGTATACAATGAGCAGTTCTTC.

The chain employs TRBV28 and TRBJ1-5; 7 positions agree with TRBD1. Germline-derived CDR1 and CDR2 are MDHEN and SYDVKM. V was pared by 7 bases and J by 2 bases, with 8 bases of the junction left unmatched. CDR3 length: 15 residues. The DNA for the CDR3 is TGTGCCAGCACCGATGGCACAGGGGGCAATCAGCCCCAGCATTTT. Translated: CASTDGTGGNQPQHF.

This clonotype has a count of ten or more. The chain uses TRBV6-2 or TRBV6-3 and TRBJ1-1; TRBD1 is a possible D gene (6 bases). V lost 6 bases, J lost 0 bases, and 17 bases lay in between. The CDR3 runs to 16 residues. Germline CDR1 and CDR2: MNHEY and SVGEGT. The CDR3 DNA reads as TGTGCCAGCAGCCCTTGGGGCAGGGGTCTGAACACTGAAGCTTTCTTT. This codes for CASSPWGRGLNTEAFF.

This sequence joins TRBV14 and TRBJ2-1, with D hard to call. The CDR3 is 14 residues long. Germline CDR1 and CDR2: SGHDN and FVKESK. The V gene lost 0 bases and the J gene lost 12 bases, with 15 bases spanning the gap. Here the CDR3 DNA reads TGTGCCAGCAGCCAAGATAAGGTGGTGGGATGGCAGTTCTTC. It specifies CASSQDKVVGWQFF.

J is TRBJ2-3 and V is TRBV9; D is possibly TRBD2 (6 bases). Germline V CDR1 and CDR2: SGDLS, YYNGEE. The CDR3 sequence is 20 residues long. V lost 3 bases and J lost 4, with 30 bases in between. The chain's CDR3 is CASSGGGLVRKRGASDTQYF. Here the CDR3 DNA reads TGTGCCAGCAGCGGTGGAGGGTTAGTTCGAAAGCGTGGGGCCTCAGATACGCAGTATTTT.

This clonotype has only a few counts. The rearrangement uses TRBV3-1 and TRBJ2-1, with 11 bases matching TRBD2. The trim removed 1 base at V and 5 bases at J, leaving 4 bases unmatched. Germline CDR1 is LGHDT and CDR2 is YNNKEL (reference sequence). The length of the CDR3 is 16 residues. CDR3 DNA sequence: TGTGCCAGCAGCCAAGGACCGGGACTAGCGGACAATGAGCAGTTCTTC. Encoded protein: CASSQGPGLADNEQFF.

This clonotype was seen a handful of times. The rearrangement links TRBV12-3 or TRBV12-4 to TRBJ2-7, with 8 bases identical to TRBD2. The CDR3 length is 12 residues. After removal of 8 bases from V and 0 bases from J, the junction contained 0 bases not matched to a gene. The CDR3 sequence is CASAGGSYEQYF. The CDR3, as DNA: TGTGCCAGCGCGGGGGGCTCCTACGAGCAGTACTTC.

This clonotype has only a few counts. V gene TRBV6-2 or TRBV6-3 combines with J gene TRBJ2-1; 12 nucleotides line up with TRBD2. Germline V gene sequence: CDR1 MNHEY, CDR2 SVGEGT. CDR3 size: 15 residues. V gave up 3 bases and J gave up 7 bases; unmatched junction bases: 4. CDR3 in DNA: TGTGCCAGCAGTTATCGACTAGCGGGAGTGAATGAGCAGTTCTTC. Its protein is CASSYRLAGVNEQFF.

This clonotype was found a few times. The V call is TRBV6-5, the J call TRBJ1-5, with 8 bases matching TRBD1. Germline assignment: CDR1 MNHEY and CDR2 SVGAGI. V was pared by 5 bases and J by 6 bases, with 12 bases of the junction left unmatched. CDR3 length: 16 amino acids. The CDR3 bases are TGTGCCAGCAGTCCTACATCCTCAGGGGGCGGTCAGCCCCAGCATTTT. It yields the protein CASSPTSSGGGQPQHF.

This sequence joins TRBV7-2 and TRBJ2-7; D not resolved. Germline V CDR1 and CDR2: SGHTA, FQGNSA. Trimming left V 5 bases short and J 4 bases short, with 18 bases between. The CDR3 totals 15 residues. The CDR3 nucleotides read TGTGCCAGCAGCCCCCTTGCTGGGCATATGTACGAGCAGTACTTC. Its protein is CASSPLAGHMYEQYF.

CDR3: CASSRTRGSNYEQYF. CDR3 nucleotides: TGTGCCAGCAGTCGGACCCGCGGGAGCAACTACGAGCAGTACTTC. This chain joins TRBV7-2 and TRBJ2-7, with 7 bases matching TRBD2. After removal of 6 bases from V and 3 bases from J, the junction contained 11 bases not matched to a gene. Germline assignment: CDR1 SGHTA and CDR2 FQGNSA. The CDR3 runs 15 residues.

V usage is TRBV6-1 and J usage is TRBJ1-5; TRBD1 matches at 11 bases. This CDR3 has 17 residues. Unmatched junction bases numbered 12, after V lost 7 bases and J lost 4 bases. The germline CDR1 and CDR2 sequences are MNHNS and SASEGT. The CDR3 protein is CASTPPAWDRGNQPQHF. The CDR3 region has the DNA TGTGCCAGCACCCCCCCCGCCTGGGACAGGGGGAATCAGCCCCAGCATTTT.

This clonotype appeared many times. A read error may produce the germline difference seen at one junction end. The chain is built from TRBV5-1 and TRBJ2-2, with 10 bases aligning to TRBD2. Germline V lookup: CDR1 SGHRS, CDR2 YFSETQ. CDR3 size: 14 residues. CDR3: CASTGLAKTGELFF. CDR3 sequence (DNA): TGCGCCAGCACGGGACTAGCGAAGACCGGGGAGCTGTTTTTT.

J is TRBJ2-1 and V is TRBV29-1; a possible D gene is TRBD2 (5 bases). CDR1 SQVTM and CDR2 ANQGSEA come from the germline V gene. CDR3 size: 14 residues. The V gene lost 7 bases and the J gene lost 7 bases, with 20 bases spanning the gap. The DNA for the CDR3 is TGCAGCGCTGGAGGAAAGACCATTACTAATGAGCAGTTCTTC. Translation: CSAGGKTITNEQFF.

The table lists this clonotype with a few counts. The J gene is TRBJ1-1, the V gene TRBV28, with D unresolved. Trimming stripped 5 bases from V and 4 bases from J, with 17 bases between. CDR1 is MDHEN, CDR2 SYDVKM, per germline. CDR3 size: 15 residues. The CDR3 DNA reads TGTGCCAGCAGTGGGGTGGGAGGACGGGGCACTGAAGCTTTCTTT. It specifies CASSGVGGRGTEAFF.